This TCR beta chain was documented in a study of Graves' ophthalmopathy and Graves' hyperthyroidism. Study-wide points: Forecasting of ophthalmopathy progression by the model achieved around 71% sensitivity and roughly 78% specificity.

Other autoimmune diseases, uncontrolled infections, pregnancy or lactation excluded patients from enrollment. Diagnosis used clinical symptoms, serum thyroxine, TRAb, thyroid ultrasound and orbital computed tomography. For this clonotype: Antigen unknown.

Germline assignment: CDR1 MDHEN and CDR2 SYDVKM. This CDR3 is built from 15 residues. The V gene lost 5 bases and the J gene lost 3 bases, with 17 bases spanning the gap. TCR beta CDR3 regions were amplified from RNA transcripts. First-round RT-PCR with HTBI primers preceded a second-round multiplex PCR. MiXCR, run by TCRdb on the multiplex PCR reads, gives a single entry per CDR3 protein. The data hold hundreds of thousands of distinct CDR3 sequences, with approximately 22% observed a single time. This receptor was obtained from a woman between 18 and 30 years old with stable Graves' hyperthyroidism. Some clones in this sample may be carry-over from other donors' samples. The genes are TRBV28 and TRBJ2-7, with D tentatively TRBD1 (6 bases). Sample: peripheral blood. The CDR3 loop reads CASSPGQQTSYEQYF. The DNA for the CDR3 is TGTGCCAGCAGTCCTGGACAGCAGACGAGCTACGAGCAGTACTTC.